The rows below give T cell receptor beta chains drawn from one sample of a study of beta chain features in type 1 diabetes. The method was immunoSEQ multiplex PCR; TCRdb's version includes in-frame clones alone and lacks a portion of them. The data show tens of thousands of clones, around 68% seen once. The specimen sequenced was stem cell memory CD4+ T cells from blood. The receptors originated from a woman between 40 and 55 years old with type 1 diabetes. Both conserved end residues are part of each CDR3.

v_gene	j_gene	CDR3aa
TRBV9	TRBJ2-3	CATTETSSGGDTQYF
TRBV30	TRBJ2-3	CAWSGGASGKTDTQYF
TRBV7-3	TRBJ2-3	CASSLKRGDTDTQYF
TRBV5-1	TRBJ2-6	CASSFELSGANVLTF
TRBV2	TRBJ2-1	CASSVAVSYNEQFF
TRBV4-1	TRBJ2-3	CASSQQGHPATDTQYF
TRBV10-3	TRBJ1-3	CATVGGTPGNTIYF
TRBV11-2	TRBJ1-1	CASSLPGWRNTEAFF
TRBV18	TRBJ2-7	CASSLRAYEQYF
TRBV19	TRBJ1-5	CASSREEQPQHF
TRBV11-2	TRBJ2-1	CASSSLSYNEQFF
TRBV19	TRBJ2-7	CASSEGVLPYEQYF
TRBV20-1	TRBJ2-1	CSAVAVRGQFF
TRBV4-3	TRBJ1-1	CASSQNRNTEAFF
TRBV2	TRBJ2-2	CATQGVEVSGELFF
TRBV18	TRBJ2-1	CASSPHASSGDRFF
TRBV9	TRBJ2-2	CASSVYTGELFF
TRBV19	TRBJ2-1	CASSLSSGLEQFF
TRBV7-9	TRBJ1-1	CASSPTGSNTEAFF
TRBV21-1	TRBJ2-7	CASSKVGATSISYEQYF
TRBV19	TRBJ1-5	CASSIDQGVNQPQHF
TRBV5-5	TRBJ1-1	CASSPLPPTENTEAFF
TRBV11-2	TRBJ2-1	CASSLADKYNEQFF
TRBV7-6	TRBJ2-7	CASSFTRKYEQYF
TRBV9	TRBJ2-1	CASSEGLAGGYEQFF
TRBV4-3	TRBJ2-7	CASSQGTSGTYEQYF
TRBV5-4	TRBJ2-1	CASSLLAGGSYNEQFF
TRBV29-1	TRBJ2-5	CSVPRVVGVETQYF
TRBV7-2	TRBJ1-5	CASSLGLGGSNQPQHF
TRBV18	TRBJ1-1	CASSTGGMNTEAFF
TRBV4-2	TRBJ2-7	CASSPRMGDEQYF
TRBV7-9	TRBJ2-1	CASSFRAGSSYNEQFF
TRBV6-6	TRBJ2-6	CASSRQGGSGANVLTF
TRBV5-4	TRBJ2-1	CASSLPGLAGVGGRNEQFF
TRBV7-2	TRBJ2-2	CASSLAPSGVNTGELFF
TRBV28	TRBJ2-2	CASSLHRQGNTGELFF
TRBV4-1	TRBJ2-1	CASSLDSSTQQFF
TRBV15	TRBJ2-4	CATSGYTGLENIQYF
TRBV15	TRBJ1-1	CATSRGPVNTEAFF
TRBV28	TRBJ2-3	CASSPGPSQGDTQYF
TRBV6-6	TRBJ2-7	CASSVAGVLSEQYF
TRBV5-1	TRBJ2-3	CASSLPGLAPDTQYF